The clone carrying this T cell receptor (beta chain) was seen repeatedly, ten times or more. These data belong to a study of chronic HIV infection and antiretroviral therapy. MiXCR was run by TCRdb on the 5' RACE reads, yielding one entry per CDR3 protein. The repertoire includes 30,000 to 35,000 distinct CDR3 sequences, around 8.6% of them detected once, and about 2.4% sits in the top ten. The trim removed 4 bases at V and 5 bases at J, leaving 9 bases unmatched. Looked up from germline, CDR1 is ENHRY and CDR2 is SYGVKD. CDR3 length: 16 residues. The origin of this receptor is an adult who had HIV and had not received antiretroviral therapy, or was an uninfected healthy control (not recorded which). The sequencing input was peripheral blood. The chain couples TRBV10-3 to TRBJ2-1; 9 nucleotides align to TRBD1. CDR3 sequence reads: CAISVGGTGRDNEQFF. Written as DNA, the CDR3 is TGTGCCATCAGTGTAGGGGGGACAGGGAGAGACAATGAGCAGTTCTTC.